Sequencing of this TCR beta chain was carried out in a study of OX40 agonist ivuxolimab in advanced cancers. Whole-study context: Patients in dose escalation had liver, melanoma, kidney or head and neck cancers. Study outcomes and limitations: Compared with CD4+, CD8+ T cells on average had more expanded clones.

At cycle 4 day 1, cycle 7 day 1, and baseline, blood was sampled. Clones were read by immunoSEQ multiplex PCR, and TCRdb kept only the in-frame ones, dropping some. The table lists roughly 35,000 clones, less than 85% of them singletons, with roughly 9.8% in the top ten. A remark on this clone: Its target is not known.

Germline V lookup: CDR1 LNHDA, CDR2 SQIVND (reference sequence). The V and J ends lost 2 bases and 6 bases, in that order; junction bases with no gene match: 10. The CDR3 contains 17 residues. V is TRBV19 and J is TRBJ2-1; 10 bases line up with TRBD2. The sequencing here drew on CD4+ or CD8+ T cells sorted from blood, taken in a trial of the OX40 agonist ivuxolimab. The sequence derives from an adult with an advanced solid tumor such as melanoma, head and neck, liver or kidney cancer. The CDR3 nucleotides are TGTGCCAGTAGTATATCTAGCGGGGGCCGTTCGGGCAATGAGCAGTTCTTC. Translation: CASSISSGGRSGNEQFF.